This T cell receptor (beta chain) originates from a study of blood T cell repertoires in COVID-19. Sequencing used immunoSEQ multiplex PCR; TCRdb keeps in-frame clones, though not all of them. The sample includes roughly 300,000 clones, roughly 90% of them seen just once. The Seattle patients joined while their infection was active and were tracked longitudinally afterward. Sequencing used peripheral blood. This clonotype originated in a woman younger than 45 with COVID-19, enrolled during active disease.

CDR3 DNA: TGTGCCAGCAGTAGCCGGGACAGGAACACTGAAGCTTTCTTT. Translated, it gives CASSSRDRNTEAFF. This chain connects TRBV6-5 to TRBJ1-1, with 7 bases matching TRBD1. This CDR3 contains 14 residues. Germline trimming cut 5 bases from V and 1 base from J; bases unmatched to any gene: 4. Germline assignment: CDR1 MNHEY and CDR2 SVGAGI.